Below are 28 T cell receptor beta chains sequenced from a single sample in a study of siplizumab effects on memory and regulatory T cells. The protocol was immunoSEQ multiplex PCR, while the TCRdb copy is restricted to in-frame clones and leaves out a portion. The profile shows approximately 91,000 clones, 95% of them singletons. The sample was CD8+ T cells sorted from blood. Receptors were obtained from a human donor in good health.

This clone is a singleton in its sample. CDR3 residues: CASSIRLVNTGELFF. Written as DNA, the CDR3 is TGTGCCAGTAGTATAAGACTAGTCAACACCGGGGAGCTGTTTTTT. V is TRBV19 and J is TRBJ2-2, with D perhaps TRBD2 (6 bases). Germline lookup yields CDR1 LNHDA and CDR2 SQIVND (reference sequence). This CDR3 contains 15 residues. V was cut by 2 bases and J by 2 bases, with 9 bases left in between.

The chain uses TRBV7-2 and TRBJ2-1, with 8 bases identical to TRBD2. The ends lost 1 base at V and 2 bases at J; junction bases unmatched: 4. Germline CDR1 is SGHTA and CDR2 is FQGNSA. This CDR3 comprises 16 residues. CDR3 sequence reads: CASSLVGSGAYNEQFF. The CDR3 DNA reads TGTGCCAGCAGCTTAGTAGGTAGCGGGGCCTACAATGAGCAGTTCTTC.

This sequence joins TRBV5-6 and TRBJ1-6; maybe TRBD1 (5 bases). The V end lost 4 bases, the J end lost 4 bases, and 12 bases lay between the germline ends. The CDR3 has 15 amino acids. Germline V gene sequence: CDR1 SGHDT, CDR2 YYEEEE. The CDR3 DNA reads as TGTGCCAGCAGCGTACAGGCTGCTTATAATTCACCCCTCCACTTT. Protein sequence: CASSVQAAYNSPLHF. The full variable domain, its missing parts supplied by reference TRBV5-6 and TRBJ1-6, is DAGVTQSPTHLIKTRGQQVTLRCSPKSGHDTVSWYQQALGQGPQFIFQYYEEEERQRGNFPDRFSGHQFPNYSSELNVNALLLGDSALYLCASSVQAAYNSPLHFGNGTRLTVT.

V gene TRBV11-2 combines with J gene TRBJ2-1; 8 bases align to TRBD1. The germline V gene has CDR1 SGHAT and CDR2 FQNNGV. Unmatched junction bases numbered 8, after V lost 5 bases and J lost 5 bases. The CDR3 loop spans 15 amino acids. The CDR3 spells CASSIGQGFHNEQFF. The CDR3 coding sequence is TGTGCCAGCAGCATTGGACAGGGTTTTCACAATGAGCAGTTCTTC.

The chain couples TRBV29-1 to TRBJ1-2; possibly TRBD1 for D (5 bases). Per germline, CDR1 SQVTM and CDR2 ANQGSEA. V shed 3 bases and J shed 4 bases, with 15 bases lying between them. This CDR3 has 14 amino acids. The CDR3 DNA sequence: TGCAGCGTTGACGTTCTTCAGGGAGGCTATGGCTACACCTTC. This codes for CSVDVLQGGYGYTF.

As concerns this clone: Other DNA sequences in the same sample also yield this CDR3. V is TRBV7-9 and J is TRBJ2-7; D unresolved. Between the trimmed V and J ends, which lost 3 bases and 4 bases, there was a span of 13 bases. CDR1 SEHNR and CDR2 FQNEAQ come from the germline V gene (reference sequence). The CDR3 runs 14 residues. CDR3 region: CASSLDARSYEQYF. The CDR3 DNA follows: TGTGCCAGCAGCTTGGATGCACGCTCTTACGAGCAGTACTTC. Supplemented by reference TRBV7-9 and TRBJ2-7, the full variable domain reads DTGVSQNPRHKITKRGQNVTFRCDPISEHNRLYWYRQTLGQGPEFLTYFQNEAQLEKSRLLSDRFSAERPKGSFSTLEIQRTEQGDSAMYLCASSLDARSYEQYFGPGTRLTVT.

The V gene is TRBV27, the J gene TRBJ2-3; the match to TRBD1 covers 10 bases. Germline V gene lookup returns CDR1 MNHEY and CDR2 SMNVEV (reference sequence). Trimming took 3 bases from V and 2 from J; bases not matched to a gene: 5. This CDR3 spans 16 amino acids. As DNA, the CDR3 is TGTGCCAGCAGTTTTGGGACAGGGGAGGCCACAGATACGCAGTATTTT. Translating gives CASSFGTGEATDTQYF.

V gene TRBV11-2 combines with J gene TRBJ1-2; 8 bases agree with TRBD1. V shed 5 bases and J 2 bases; nucleotides not matched to a gene: 4. The germline V gene encodes CDR1 SGHAT and CDR2 FQNNGV. This CDR3 has 14 amino acids. The CDR3 is CASSRGQGNYGYTF. CDR3 nucleotides: TGTGCCAGCAGCCGAGGACAGGGCAACTATGGCTACACCTTC.

The chain recombines TRBV11-2 with TRBJ2-3; 9 positions agree with TRBD2. Germline assignment: CDR1 SGHAT and CDR2 FQNNGV. CDR3 length: 15 amino acids. With 6 bases clipped from V and 6 bases from J, the junction kept 10 bases outside the gene matches. The CDR3 reads CASRPMGGRVDTQYF. The DNA for the CDR3 is TGTGCCAGCAGACCTATGGGCGGGAGGGTTGATACGCAGTATTTT.

The chain recombines TRBV5-1 with TRBJ2-2, with a tentative D call TRBD1 (7 bases). V lost 4 bases and J lost 4, with 17 bases in between. The CDR3 contains 16 residues. Germline values: CDR1 SGHRS, CDR2 YFSETQ. The chain's CDR3 is CASSPRGTVGTGELFF. The CDR3 DNA sequence: TGCGCCAGCAGCCCCCGCGGGACAGTAGGCACCGGGGAGCTGTTTTTT.

This clone was recorded only once. The rearrangement uses TRBV4-1 and TRBJ2-7; TRBD2 matches at 11 bases. The germline V gene has CDR1 MGHRA and CDR2 YSYEKL. The CDR3 has 15 residues. V lost 4 bases to trimming and J lost 3 bases; unmatched junction nucleotides: 5. The CDR3 spells CASSLGTSGNYEQYF. For the CDR3, the DNA is TGCGCCAGCAGCCTAGGGACTAGCGGAAACTACGAGCAGTACTTC.

J is TRBJ2-1 and V is TRBV2; 8 nucleotides match TRBD1. Germline V gene lookup returns CDR1 SNHLY and CDR2 FYNNEI. V was clipped by 6 bases and J by 4 bases; unmatched bases: 8. The CDR3 is made up of 15 amino acids. CDR3 region: CASSDDRGRYNEQFF. The CDR3 DNA is TGTGCCAGCAGCGATGACAGGGGTCGTTACAATGAGCAGTTCTTC.

This rearrangement joins TRBV15 to TRBJ2-2; D ambiguous. Trimming left V 3 bases short and J 2 bases short, with 7 bases between. Germline CDR1 is LNHNV and CDR2 is YYDKDF (reference sequence). The CDR3 has 14 residues. CDR3 sequence reads: CATSRRSNTGELFF. Written as DNA, the CDR3 is TGTGCCACCAGCAGGAGAAGCAACACCGGGGAGCTGTTTTTT.

This clone was recorded only once. This chain uses TRBV13 with TRBJ2-2, with 7 bases matching TRBD2. After removal of 5 bases from V and 1 base from J, the junction contained 10 bases not matched to a gene. Germline CDR1 is PRHDT and CDR2 is FYEKMQ (reference sequence). The CDR3 sequence is 17 residues long. This chain's CDR3 is CASSPSPSGVNTGELFF. The CDR3 DNA reads TGTGCCAGCAGCCCCTCCCCTAGCGGCGTGAACACCGGGGAGCTGTTTTTT.

The chain couples TRBV5-5 to TRBJ2-7; D is unclear. V was pared by 0 bases and J by 2 bases, with 9 bases between. This CDR3 has 14 amino acids. In germline, CDR1 is SGHKS, CDR2 YYEKEE (reference sequence). The CDR3 here is CASSLALNPYEQYF. CDR3 nucleotide sequence: TGTGCCAGCAGCTTGGCACTTAACCCCTACGAGCAGTACTTC.

The chain uses TRBV4-1 and TRBJ2-1; D may be TRBD1 (5 bases). Germline assignment: CDR1 MGHRA and CDR2 YSYEKL. The CDR3 length is 16 residues. Trimming pared 0 bases from V and 0 bases from J, leaving 9 bases between. As DNA, the CDR3 is TGCGCCAGCAGCCAAGAGGGGCTTAGCTCCTACAATGAGCAGTTCTTC. Its translation: CASSQEGLSSYNEQFF.

The J gene is TRBJ2-7, the V gene TRBV7-9; D might be TRBD2 (6 bases). Germline V gene sequence: CDR1 SEHNR, CDR2 FQNEAQ (reference sequence). Trimming stripped 4 bases from V and 5 bases from J, with 12 bases between. The CDR3 is 13 residues long. The CDR3 DNA sequence: TGTGCCAGCAGCTCAGCTTGGAGGGACGAGCAGTACTTC. Protein sequence: CASSSAWRDEQYF.

This chain links TRBV4-1 with TRBJ1-1; TRBD1 is a possible D gene (6 bases). V was clipped by 3 bases and J by 4 bases, with 15 bases between them. CDR1 and CDR2 from the germline V gene are MGHRA and YSYEKL. This CDR3 spans 15 amino acids. This CDR3 is CASSQTKTGTTEAFF. The CDR3 region has the DNA TGCGCCAGCAGCCAGACTAAAACAGGGACCACTGAAGCTTTCTTT.

This chain links TRBV5-8 with TRBJ2-3, with 10 bases aligning to TRBD2. Germline CDR1 SGHTS, CDR2 YDEGEE. Trimming cost V 2 bases and J 4 bases; bases outside gene matches: 10. The CDR3 is made up of 17 amino acids. As DNA, the CDR3 is TGTGCCAGCAGCTTTAGGGCTAGCGGGAGCTTCGCAGATACGCAGTATTTT. Translation gives CASSFRASGSFADTQYF.

This chain joins TRBV28 and TRBJ1-5; D is uncertain. Germline-derived CDR1 and CDR2 are MDHEN and SYDVKM. Trimming cost V 2 bases and J 4 bases, with 3 bases left between them. This CDR3 comprises 12 residues. This CDR3 is CASSLANQPQHF. The CDR3 DNA follows: TGTGCCAGCAGTTTAGCTAATCAGCCCCAGCATTTT.

V usage is TRBV27 and J usage is TRBJ1-1, with unresolved D. CDR3 length equals 13 residues. In germline, CDR1 is MNHEY, CDR2 SMNVEV (reference sequence). V shed 1 base and J shed 1 base, with 4 bases lying between them. The CDR3 loop is CASSLYGNTEAFF. In DNA form, the CDR3 reads TGTGCCAGCAGTTTATACGGGAACACTGAAGCTTTCTTT.

J is TRBJ1-6 and V is TRBV18; TRBD1 agrees at 7 bases. Germline trimming cut 5 bases from V and 1 base from J; bases unmatched to any gene: 2. The CDR3 extends over 15 amino acids. CDR1 is KGHSH and CDR2 is LQKENI in the germline V gene. The chain's CDR3 is CASSKTGSYNSPLHF. The CDR3 DNA sequence: TGTGCCAGCTCAAAGACAGGGTCCTATAATTCACCCCTCCACTTT.

Only one count was recorded for this clone. The chain is built from TRBV25-1 and TRBJ2-1; 16 bases line up with TRBD2. J was trimmed by 7 bases and V by 4 bases; bases with no gene match: 10. From germline, CDR1 is MGHDK and CDR2 SYGVNS. This CDR3 is built from 18 residues. CDR3 amino acids: CASSGWGLAGGPGNEQFF. CDR3 bases: TGTGCCAGCAGTGGCTGGGGACTAGCGGGAGGGCCCGGTAATGAGCAGTTCTTC.

The chain is built from TRBV2 and TRBJ1-2; D may be TRBD1 (5 bases). CDR3 length equals 15 residues. Trimming took 4 bases from V and 0 from J, leaving 12 bases between them. The germline CDR1 and CDR2 sequences are SNHLY and FYNNEI. CDR3 sequence reads: CASSATGLANYGYTF. DNA for the CDR3: TGTGCCAGCAGTGCTACAGGCTTAGCTAACTATGGCTACACCTTC.

The V gene is TRBV6-1, the J gene TRBJ2-7, with no clear D. The CDR3 sequence is 14 residues long. Trimming pared 2 bases from V and 5 bases from J, leaving 13 bases between. Germline values: CDR1 MNHNS, CDR2 SASEGT. The CDR3 DNA reads TGTGCCAGCAGTGAATATAAGGGTGCCCACGAGCAGTACTTC. Protein sequence: CASSEYKGAHEQYF.

This chain connects TRBV23-1 to TRBJ2-7; D not certain. TRBV23-1 has ORF status, its function being uncertain. CDR3 length: 16 amino acids. Trimming cost V 3 bases and J 2 bases, with 17 bases left between them. In DNA form, the CDR3 reads TGCGCCAGCAGTCATTCTCAGCGCGCCGATCCCTACGAGCAGTACTTC. It encodes CASSHSQRADPYEQYF.

This chain joins TRBV4-1 and TRBJ1-2, with D perhaps TRBD1 (6 bases). The CDR3 contains 15 residues. The V end lost 0 bases, the J end lost 10 bases, and 18 bases lay between the germline ends. Germline CDR1 MGHRA, CDR2 YSYEKL. The DNA of the CDR3 is TGCGCCAGCAGCCAAGATTGGGGGGGCGTAGAGGACTACACCTTC. It specifies CASSQDWGGVEDYTF.

Here the CDR3 reads CASSLYQGAYNEQFF. The CDR3 coding sequence is TGTGCCAGCAGTTTATACCAGGGGGCCTACAATGAGCAGTTCTTC. The chain uses TRBV27 and TRBJ2-1; TRBD1 matches at 7 bases. Germline trimming cut 1 base from V and 2 bases from J; bases unmatched to any gene: 2. Looked up from germline, CDR1 is MNHEY and CDR2 is SMNVEV (reference sequence). The CDR3 consists of 15 residues.